This T cell receptor (beta chain) stems from a study of blood T cell repertoires in COVID-19 (dated by TCRdb to between 2020 and 2021). The study in broad terms: Collaborator samples came from the United States, Italy and Spain and covered acute and convalescent phases of COVID-19. The prospective study material was composed of cDNA or gDNA derived from T cells, B-cell-depleted T cells, or PBMCs. Deeply sampled blood TCRbeta repertoires from subjects exposed to, actively infected with, or recovered from COVID-19 were included in the dataset. The repertoires were released in a freely available public database meant as a resource for research on the immune response to SARS-CoV-2. The samples were drawn from the first 160 participants of the ongoing ImmuneRACE study and from 1,254 subjects provided by 6 global collaborators. Sample metadata almost always included a de-identified subject ID, COVID-19 status, age in years and sex. HLA class I and class II types, where available, came from metadata supplied by the sample provider rather than from assay-based typing. The study at large found these results: How much clinical and demographic metadata was included differed by source and by participant, and the metadata was provided uncurated.

TCRbeta CDR3 regions were amplified from genomic DNA by means of the immunoSEQ Assay, a bias-controlled multiplex PCR. As for how the authors treated the data: The number of nucleated cells in each sample was estimated from the amplification of reference gene primers within the assay. Sequence reads were collapsed and filtered to measure the absolute abundance of every unique TCRbeta CDR3 rearrangement. For each sample, productive Simpson clonality was calculated as the square root of Simpson's diversity index across productive rearrangements. Drawn from immuneACCESS, this table holds only the in-frame rearrangements with V and J called that TCRdb kept. Clones are partly lost; checked studies trace under half to an unresolved V gene and leave the rest unexplained. That table is the source of V, J and clone size, and D and trimming were worked out from the DNA. Recorded for this sample are around 84,000 clones; about 80% of them occurred a single time. The ten largest clones add up to 5% to 6% of the sample.

Each collaborating institution followed its own protocols to collect whole blood in K2EDTA tubes. Collaborator samples were shipped for TCRbeta analysis as frozen whole blood, isolated PBMCs, or DNA extracted from either sample type. Cut back by 2 bases and 3 bases, the V and J ends lie 14 bases apart. The germline V gene (reference sequence) provides CDR1 WNHNN and CDR2 SYGVQD. The CDR3 measures 15 amino acids from cysteine to phenylalanine. Only CDR3 DNA remains: 45 bases, in frame from the first base. Worth noting for this clone: What this receptor recognizes is not known. No base quality values were provided; no much bigger clone lies one nucleotide off.

The sample was peripheral blood. This TCR derives from a man aged 50 to 60 with active or convalescent COVID-19. The chain was built from TRBV10-1 and TRBJ2-7, and possibly TRBD2, on 7 matching bases. The encoded CDR3 is CASSEDGEGDYEQYF. In nucleotide form, the sequence is TGCGCCAGCAGTGAGGATGGGGAGGGGGACTACGAGCAGTACTTC.